This TCR beta chain originates from a study of monozygotic twins with inflammatory bowel disease. General study points: Repertoire similarity did not separate concordant from discordant twins, possibly from limited power.

As concerns this clonotype: Its antigen is not known.

Germline V CDR1 and CDR2: LNHDA, SQIVND (reference sequence). The CDR3 totals 18 residues. Researchers used about 3,400 ng of total RNA for each TCR library. Eight separate reactions for every sample produced the cDNA. TCRdb re-called the 5' RACE reads; every CDR3 protein appears as one record, without DNA. The sample has 110,000 or so distinct CDR3 sequences; the top ten hold around 12%. This clonotype was obtained from a human donor with ulcerative colitis or Crohn's disease, or a healthy co-twin of an affected twin (not recorded which). The rearrangement links TRBV19 to TRBJ2-3; lacking DNA, the TRBD1 call made by TCRdb goes unchecked. The sequenced sample consisted of blood. CDR3: CASTGGTGGHPSTDTQYF.